Listed below are T cell receptor beta chains from one sample, sequenced in a study of blood T cell repertoires in COVID-19. Assay used: immunoSEQ multiplex PCR; TCRdb lists only in-frame clones, some missing. Of 250,000 or so clones detected, around 90% appear once; the ten largest clones hold about 1.6%. The sample taken for sequencing was PBMCs or T cells enriched from blood (not recorded which). Receptors originate from a woman aged 50 to 60 who had recovered from COVID-19. Both conserved end residues are trimmed from each CDR3. Clone size, where shown, is once, few, many, or a class for clones that have expanded.

TRBV27	TRBJ1-4	once	ASSFSGTVNEKLF
TRBV2	TRBJ1-1	NA	ASNARWNTEAF
TRBV7-6	TRBJ2-7	NA	ASSPRLAGVGTYEQY
TRBV5-4	TRBJ2-1	NA	ASSLIPDTNEQF
TRBV5-4	TRBJ1-1	NA	ASSLTTMNTEAF
TRBV5-6	TRBJ1-6	NA	ASSRLDRANSPLH
TRBV19	TRBJ1-4	few	ASSAPRKKLF
TRBV18	TRBJ2-1	NA	ASSPGTNNEQF
TRBV28	TRBJ2-3	NA	ASSLWTSGRAMTDTQY
TRBV27	TRBJ2-1	NA	ASSRGTSGFNEQF
TRBV18	TRBJ2-3	NA	ASSPGTTLTDTQY
TRBV10-2	TRBJ2-7	NA	ASSETLLGSGVYEQY
TRBV3-1/TRBV3-2	TRBJ2-1	NA	ASSQGTSEGEQF
TRBV5-1	TRBJ2-3	NA	ASTAGGGTDTQY
TRBV5-5	TRBJ1-2	NA	ASSSVTGDYGYT
TRBV10-3	TRBJ2-6	few	AISESGAVSGANVLT
TRBV19	TRBJ1-2	NA	ASSRGNTNYGYT
TRBV5-1	TRBJ2-7	NA	ASSLGRYRTSGSPYEQY
TRBV2	TRBJ2-3	NA	ASSEEADTQY
TRBV4-3	TRBJ1-6	NA	ASSQGQGLGNSPLH
TRBV18	TRBJ2-3	NA	ATLGGDTQY
TRBV5-1	TRBJ2-1	NA	ASSLTSGRCF
TRBV9	TRBJ1-3	few	ASSPSGGNTIY
TRBV6-5	TRBJ1-1	NA	ASRGRGASEAF
TRBV18	TRBJ1-2	NA	ASSPSPGGDYGYT
TRBV11-2	TRBJ2-3	NA	ASSPRTGRTDTQY